What follows are 17 T cell receptor beta chains derived from one specimen sequenced in a study of cytomegalovirus exposure and HLA in healthy donors. Generated by immunoSEQ multiplex PCR, the TCRdb table keeps only in-frame clones and is missing some. The sample lists under 95,000 clones, more than 75% seen once, with 2% to 2.5% in the top ten. Sequenced sample: PBMCs. These receptors were collected from a man aged 25 to 45 in good health and CMV-seronegative.

V and J are TRBV11-2 and TRBJ1-5; 7 bases align to TRBD1. Germline values: CDR1 SGHAT, CDR2 FQNNGV. The trim removed 5 bases at V and 4 bases at J, leaving 5 bases unmatched. The CDR3 has 14 residues. CDR3 in amino acids: CASSKQGRNQPQHF. In DNA form, the CDR3 reads TGTGCCAGCAGCAAACAGGGGCGGAATCAGCCCCAGCATTTT.

The V and J genes are TRBV6-5 and TRBJ1-5, with TRBD1 matching 9 bases. CDR3 length: 15 residues. The V segment lost 4 bases and the J segment 4 bases; nucleotides outside the gene matches: 5. Germline CDR1 reads MNHEY; CDR2 reads SVGAGI. The CDR3 region has the DNA TGTGCCAGCAGTTGGGGACAGGGCTCGAATCAGCCCCAGCATTTT. Amino acid sequence: CASSWGQGSNQPQHF.

Only a few counts were recorded for this clone. The rearrangement links TRBV28 to TRBJ1-1, with TRBD1 matching 9 bases. This CDR3 comprises 18 residues. The V gene end was trimmed by 2 bases and the J gene end by 4 bases; junction bases not matched to a gene: 14. The germline CDR1 and CDR2 sequences are MDHEN and SYDVKM. The CDR3 spells CASSLRTRDRVRSTEAFF. Here the CDR3 DNA reads TGTGCCAGCAGTTTACGGACCCGGGACAGGGTCCGTAGCACTGAAGCTTTCTTT.

This clone was counted once. The chain uses TRBV2 and TRBJ2-3, with 10 bases that match TRBD2. Losses at the gene ends were 4 bases for V and 0 bases for J; bases not matched to a gene: 4. Per germline, CDR1 SNHLY and CDR2 FYNNEI. The CDR3 runs to 16 residues. The CDR3 DNA reads as TGTGCCAGCAGTGGGACTAGCGGCGGAAGCACAGATACGCAGTATTTT. Translating it yields CASSGTSGGSTDTQYF.

The chain joins TRBV28 to TRBJ2-5; D possibly corresponds to TRBD2 (6 bases). The CDR3 consists of 14 residues. Germline CDR1 reads MDHEN; CDR2 reads SYDVKM. V was shortened by 7 bases and J by 2 bases, with 14 bases between the two germline ends. The CDR3 spells CASNSGGGQETQYF. The CDR3 bases are TGTGCCAGCAATAGCGGTGGGGGGCAAGAGACCCAGTACTTC.

This chain connects TRBV9 to TRBJ2-7; 9 bases are shared with TRBD1. In germline, CDR1 is SGDLS, CDR2 YYNGEE. V trimming: 4 bases; J trimming: 12 bases; junction bases outside the gene matches: 14. The CDR3 has 14 residues. The CDR3 region is CASSTETGGEAPYF. In nucleotides, the CDR3 is TGTGCCAGCAGCACGGAAACAGGGGGCGAGGCGCCGTACTTC.

The chain links TRBV9 to TRBJ2-2; no clear D gene. Trimming shortened V by 3 bases and J by 4 bases, and 16 bases separated the two germline ends. There are 16 residues in the CDR3. The germline V gene encodes CDR1 SGDLS and CDR2 YYNGEE. The CDR3 sequence: CASSADMRHGTGELFF. The CDR3 DNA sequence: TGTGCCAGCAGCGCAGATATGAGGCATGGCACCGGGGAGCTGTTTTTT. The whole variable domain, filled in from reference TRBV9 and TRBJ2-2, reads DSGVTQTPKHLITATGQRVTLRCSPRSGDLSVYWYQQSLDQGLQFLIQYYNGEERAKGNILERFSAQQFPDLHSELNLSSLELGDSALYFCASSADMRHGTGELFFGEGSRLTVL.

V usage is TRBV10-1 and J usage is TRBJ1-2; TRBD1 matches 7 bases. This CDR3 region has 15 residues. J lost 5 bases, V lost 3 bases, and 9 bases had no gene match. Germline CDR1 WNHNN, CDR2 SYGVQD (reference sequence). CDR3: CASSDRGQAAYGYTF. The DNA of the CDR3 is TGCGCCAGCAGTGATAGAGGACAGGCAGCTTATGGCTACACCTTC.

The chain carries TRBV2 and TRBJ2-1; perhaps TRBD1 as D (6 bases). The V gene lost 8 bases and the J gene lost 9 bases, with 20 bases spanning the gap. This CDR3 region has 14 residues. CDR1 and CDR2 from the germline V gene are SNHLY and FYNNEI. This CDR3 reads CASRGARGSGEQFF. The CDR3 nucleotides are TGTGCCAGCCGAGGGGCCAGGGGATCGGGTGAGCAGTTCTTC.

The gene calls are TRBV18 and TRBJ1-5, with D perhaps matching TRBD1 (6 bases). V was cut by 5 bases and J by 5 bases, with 10 bases left in between. Looked up from germline, CDR1 is KGHSH and CDR2 is LQKENI. The CDR3 covers 13 residues. The CDR3 protein is CASSEGVHQPQHF. The CDR3 DNA reads TGTGCCAGCTCAGAGGGGGTTCATCAGCCCCAGCATTTT.

The chain couples TRBV27 to TRBJ2-1, with 13 bases aligning to TRBD2. The CDR3 has 15 residues. Germline V lookup: CDR1 MNHEY, CDR2 SMNVEV (reference sequence). Trimming removed 4 bases from V and 9 bases from J; junction bases left unmatched: 6. The CDR3 DNA sequence: TGTGCCAGCAGTTGGGGGACTAGCGGGATCGGTGAGCAGTTCTTC. It is translated as CASSWGTSGIGEQFF.

The V call is TRBV29-1, the J call TRBJ2-5, with 7 bases identical to TRBD1. CDR1 SQVTM and CDR2 ANQGSEA come from the germline V gene. There are 13 residues in the CDR3. The V gene end was trimmed by 7 bases and the J gene end by 5 bases; junction bases not matched to a gene: 10. The CDR3, as DNA: TGCAGCGCCAGGACAGGAAAGGGGGAGACCCAGTACTTC. Amino acid sequence: CSARTGKGETQYF. Combining the CDR3 with reference TRBV29-1 and TRBJ2-5 gives the whole variable domain SAVISQKPSRDICQRGTSLTIQCQVDSQVTMMFWYRQQPGQSLTLIATANQGSEATYESGFVIDKFPISRPNLTFSTLTVSNMSPEDSSIYLCSARTGKGETQYFGPGTRLLVL.

V is TRBV5-5 and J is TRBJ2-1; 13 nucleotides agree with TRBD2. Germline lookup yields CDR1 SGHKS and CDR2 YYEKEE (reference sequence). J was trimmed by 12 bases and V by 2 bases; bases with no gene match: 11. This CDR3 contains 16 residues. The CDR3 sequence is CASSFFGETSGRLQFF. CDR3 sequence (DNA): TGTGCCAGCAGCTTTTTTGGGGAGACTAGCGGGAGGCTGCAGTTCTTC.

The chain carries TRBV11-3 and TRBJ2-3; a weak D match, TRBD2 (6 bases). V gave up 3 bases and J gave up 2 bases, with 9 bases separating them. Germline V gene lookup returns CDR1 SGHNT and CDR2 YENEEA. The CDR3 covers 14 residues. As DNA, the CDR3 is TGTGCCAGCAGCTTCGGGGGAACCACAGATACGCAGTATTTT. As protein: CASSFGGTTDTQYF.

The CDR3 region has the DNA TGTGCCAGCAGCAAAACTAGGGAACAACGGGGCAATCAGCCCCAGCATTTT. Its translation is CASSKTREQRGNQPQHF. The chain employs TRBV21-1 and TRBJ1-5. TRBV21-1 is a pseudogene locus. This CDR3 comprises 17 residues.

This sequence joins TRBV7-9 and TRBJ1-2; D gene ambiguous. This CDR3 region has 11 residues. CDR1 SEHNR and CDR2 FQNEAQ come from the germline V gene (reference sequence). Trimming removed 4 bases from V and 7 bases from J, with 7 bases in between. In DNA form, the CDR3 reads TGTGCCAGCAGCTCTACCTTTGGCTACACCTTC. It translates to CASSSTFGYTF.

This chain connects TRBV6-5 to TRBJ1-1; D not resolved. V was trimmed by 2 bases and J by 4 bases, leaving 8 bases between them. From germline, CDR1 is MNHEY and CDR2 SVGAGI. CDR3 length: 13 residues. The DNA of the CDR3 is TGTGCCAGCAGTTACACCGGCGGCACTGAAGCTTTCTTT. Its protein product is CASSYTGGTEAFF.